The next 5 T cell receptor beta chains were all read from a single sample in a study of CXCR3-negative and CXCR3-positive naive CD8 T cells. Findings and caveats of the study: When CXCR3-positive naive cells were set against CXCR3-negative naive cells, the former had more hydrophobic TRB CDR3s.

UMI-labeled 5' RACE yielded the TRB cDNA libraries. After re-calling the 5' RACE reads, TCRdb lists one entry per CDR3 protein, DNA absent. Here the sample table reports more than 70,000 distinct CDR3 sequences. No antigen has been assigned to these receptors. Input material: naive CXCR3+ CD8+ T cells from blood. Subset noted: CD45RO-CCR7+CD27+CD95- naive CD8+ T cells expressing CXCR3 (TNR3+). These receptors all stem from a human donor in good health. Some clones in this sample may be carry-over from other donors' samples.

The rearrangement joins TRBV29-1 to TRBJ2-1. The germline V gene encodes CDR1 SQVTM and CDR2 ANQGSEA. The CDR3 runs to 15 residues. CDR3 sequence: CSVEFRGSSYNEQFF.

The V and J genes are TRBV7-9 and TRBJ2-7; TCRdb indicates TRBD1, and absent DNA this call remains unverified. Germline V lookup: CDR1 SEHNR, CDR2 FQNEAQ (reference sequence). CDR3 length: 12 amino acids. The CDR3 sequence is CASSPWPNEQYF.

The chain is built from TRBV12-3 or TRBV12-4 and TRBJ2-1; TCRdb outputs TRBD1, but without DNA this stays unchecked. This CDR3 region has 15 residues. CDR3 sequence reads: CASSLGTPPYNEQFF.

This sequence joins TRBV5-1 and TRBJ2-7; TCRdb outputs TRBD1, but without DNA this stays unchecked. Germline assignment: CDR1 SGHRS and CDR2 YFSETQ. CDR3 length: 15 residues. The chain's CDR3 is CASSYDRGRSYEQYF.

This chain connects TRBV29-1 to TRBJ1-3. The CDR3 contains 14 residues. The germline V gene encodes CDR1 SQVTM and CDR2 ANQGSEA. The CDR3: CSATPSTTGNTIYF.